This T cell receptor beta chain was obtained from a study of response to subunit inactivated influenza vaccine. General study points: The authors suggested that few new T cells are recruited per seasonal influenza vaccination.

This clonotype was observed a few times. Its cognate antigen is unknown. CDR1 is DFQATT and CDR2 is SNEGSKA in the germline V gene (reference sequence). CDR3 length: 14 amino acids. The J segment lost 5 bases and the V segment lost 3 bases, leaving 6 bases of the junction unmatched. TCRdb used MiXCR to reprocess the RT-PCR reads, holding one entry per CDR3 protein. The sample lists some 500,000 distinct CDR3 sequences; 16% were seen once. The receptor was isolated from a man between 45 and 75 years old who received an inactivated influenza vaccine. The chain combines TRBV20-1 with TRBJ2-5; TRBD2 agrees at 10 bases. The sample consisted of CD4+ T cells sorted from PBMCs, taken around 2 years after vaccination. Here the CDR3 reads CSARRLAGAETQYF. The CDR3 nucleotides are TGCAGTGCTAGGAGGCTAGCGGGGGCTGAGACCCAGTACTTC.